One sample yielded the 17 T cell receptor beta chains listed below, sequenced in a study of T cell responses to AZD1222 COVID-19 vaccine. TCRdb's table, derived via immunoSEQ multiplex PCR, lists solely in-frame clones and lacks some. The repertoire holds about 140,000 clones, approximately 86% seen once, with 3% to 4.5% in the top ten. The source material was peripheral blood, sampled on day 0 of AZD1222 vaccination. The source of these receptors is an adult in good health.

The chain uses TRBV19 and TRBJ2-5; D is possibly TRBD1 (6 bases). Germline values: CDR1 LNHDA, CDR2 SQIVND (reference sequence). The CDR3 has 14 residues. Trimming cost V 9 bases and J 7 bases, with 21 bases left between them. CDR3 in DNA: TGTGCCAGCAGCCGGGCAGACAGGCAGGCGACCCAGTACTTC. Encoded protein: CASSRADRQATQYF.

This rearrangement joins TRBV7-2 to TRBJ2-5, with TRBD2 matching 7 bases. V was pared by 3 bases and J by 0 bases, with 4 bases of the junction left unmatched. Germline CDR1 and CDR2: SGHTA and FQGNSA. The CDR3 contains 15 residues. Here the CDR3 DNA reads TGTGCCAGCAGCTTCGGGAGGATGAACCAAGAGACCCAGTACTTC. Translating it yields CASSFGRMNQETQYF. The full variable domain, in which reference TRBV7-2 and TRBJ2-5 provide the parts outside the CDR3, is GAGVSQSPSNKVTEKGKDVELRCDPISGHTALYWYRQSLGQGLEFLIYFQGNSAPDKSGLPSDRFSAERTGGSVSTLTIQRTQQEDSAVYLCASSFGRMNQETQYFGPGTRLLVL.

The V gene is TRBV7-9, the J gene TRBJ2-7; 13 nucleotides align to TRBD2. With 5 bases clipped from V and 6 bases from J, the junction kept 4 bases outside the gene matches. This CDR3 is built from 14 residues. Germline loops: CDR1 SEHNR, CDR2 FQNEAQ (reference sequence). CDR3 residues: CASSPRTSGSEQYF. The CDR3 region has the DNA TGTGCCAGCAGCCCCAGGACTAGCGGGAGCGAGCAGTACTTC.

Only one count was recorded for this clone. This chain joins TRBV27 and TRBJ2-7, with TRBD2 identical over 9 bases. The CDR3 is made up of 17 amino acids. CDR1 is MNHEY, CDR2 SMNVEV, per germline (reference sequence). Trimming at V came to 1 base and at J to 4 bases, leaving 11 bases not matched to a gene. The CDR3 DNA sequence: TGTGCCAGCAGTTTATTTGCGGTTGCGGGAGGGCGGTACGAGCAGTACTTC. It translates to CASSLFAVAGGRYEQYF.

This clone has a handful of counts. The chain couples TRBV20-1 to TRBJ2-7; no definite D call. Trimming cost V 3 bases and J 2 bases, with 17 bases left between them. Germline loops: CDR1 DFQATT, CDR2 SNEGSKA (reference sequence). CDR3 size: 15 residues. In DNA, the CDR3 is TGCAGTGCTAGTAGCCGGGCCCACGACGCCTACGAGCAGTACTTC. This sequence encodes CSASSRAHDAYEQYF.

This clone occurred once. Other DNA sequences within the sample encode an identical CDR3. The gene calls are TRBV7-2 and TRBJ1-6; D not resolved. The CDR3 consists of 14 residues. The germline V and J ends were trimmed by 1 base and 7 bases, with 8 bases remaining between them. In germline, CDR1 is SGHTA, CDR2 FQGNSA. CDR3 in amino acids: CASSLDRANSPLHF. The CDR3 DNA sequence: TGTGCCAGCAGCTTAGATAGGGCGAATTCACCCCTCCACTTT.

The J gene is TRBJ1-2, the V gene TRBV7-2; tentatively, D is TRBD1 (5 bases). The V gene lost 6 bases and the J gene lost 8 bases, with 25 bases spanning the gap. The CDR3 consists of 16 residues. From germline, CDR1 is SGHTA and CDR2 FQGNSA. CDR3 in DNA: TGTGCCAGCAGGTTGTCAGGCACACAGGATGGGCAGGGCTACACCTTC. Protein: CASRLSGTQDGQGYTF.

CDR3 residues: CASGRQVEAFF. The CDR3 DNA reads as TGTGCCAGCGGTAGACAGGTTGAAGCTTTCTTT. The chain carries TRBV2 and TRBJ1-1, with D perhaps TRBD1 (6 bases). V gave up 8 bases and J gave up 7 bases, with 11 bases separating them. Germline CDR1 reads SNHLY; CDR2 reads FYNNEI. The CDR3 consists of 11 residues.

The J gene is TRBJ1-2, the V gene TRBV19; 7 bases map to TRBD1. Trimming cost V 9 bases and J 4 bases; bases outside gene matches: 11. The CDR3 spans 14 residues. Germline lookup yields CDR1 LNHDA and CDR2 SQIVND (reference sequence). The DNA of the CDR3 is TGTGCCAGCCTCCAGGCAGGGGGTACCTATGGCTACACCTTC. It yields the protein CASLQAGGTYGYTF.

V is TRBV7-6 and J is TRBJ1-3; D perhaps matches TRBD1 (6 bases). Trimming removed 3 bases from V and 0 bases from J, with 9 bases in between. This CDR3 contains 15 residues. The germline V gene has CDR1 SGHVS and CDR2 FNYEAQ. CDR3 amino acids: CASSLDSHSGNTIYF. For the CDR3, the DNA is TGTGCCAGCAGCTTGGACAGCCACTCTGGAAACACCATATATTTT.

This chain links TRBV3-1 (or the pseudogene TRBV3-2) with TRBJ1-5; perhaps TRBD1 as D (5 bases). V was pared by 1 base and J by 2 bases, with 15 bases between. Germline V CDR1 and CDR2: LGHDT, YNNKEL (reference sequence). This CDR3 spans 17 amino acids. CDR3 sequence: CASSQGPRGDGNQPQHF. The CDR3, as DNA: TGTGCCAGCAGCCAAGGTCCCCGGGGGGATGGCAATCAGCCCCAGCATTTT.

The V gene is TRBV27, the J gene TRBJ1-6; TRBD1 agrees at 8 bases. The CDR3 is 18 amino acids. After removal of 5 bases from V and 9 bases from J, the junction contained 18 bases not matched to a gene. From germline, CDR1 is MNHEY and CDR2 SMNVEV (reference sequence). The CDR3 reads CASSQNRGQGRFGSPLHF. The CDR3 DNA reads TGTGCCAGCAGTCAAAACCGAGGACAGGGACGGTTCGGTTCACCCCTCCACTTT.

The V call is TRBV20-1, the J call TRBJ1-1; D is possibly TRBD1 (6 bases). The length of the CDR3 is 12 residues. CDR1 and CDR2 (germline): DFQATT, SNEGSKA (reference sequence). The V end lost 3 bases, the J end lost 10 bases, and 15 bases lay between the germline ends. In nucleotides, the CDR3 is TGCAGTGCTAGTAAGGGGGGAAATGGAGCTTTCTTT. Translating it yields CSASKGGNGAFF.

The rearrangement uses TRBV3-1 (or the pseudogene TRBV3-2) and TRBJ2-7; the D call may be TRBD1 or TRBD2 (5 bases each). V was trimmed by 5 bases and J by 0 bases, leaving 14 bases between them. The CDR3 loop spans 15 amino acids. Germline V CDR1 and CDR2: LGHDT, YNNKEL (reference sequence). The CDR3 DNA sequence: TGTGCCAGCAGCTCAGGGACGGCTAGCTCCTACGAGCAGTACTTC. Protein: CASSSGTASSYEQYF.

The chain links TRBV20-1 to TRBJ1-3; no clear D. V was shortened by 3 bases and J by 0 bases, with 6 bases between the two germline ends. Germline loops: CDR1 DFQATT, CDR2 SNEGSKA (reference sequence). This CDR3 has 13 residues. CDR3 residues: CSASGPSGNTIYF. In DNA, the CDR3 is TGCAGTGCTAGTGGTCCCTCTGGAAACACCATATATTTT.

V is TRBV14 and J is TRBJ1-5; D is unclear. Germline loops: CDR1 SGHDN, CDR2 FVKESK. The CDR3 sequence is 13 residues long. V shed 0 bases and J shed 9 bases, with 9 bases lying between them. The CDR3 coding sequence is TGTGCCAGCAGCCAAGATCCCGGTTCGCCCCAGCATTTT. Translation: CASSQDPGSPQHF. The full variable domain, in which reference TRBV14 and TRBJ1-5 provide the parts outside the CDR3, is EAGVTQFPSHSVIEKGQTVTLRCDPISGHDNLYWYRRVMGKEIKFLLHFVKESKQDESGMPNNRFLAERTGGTYSTLKVQPAELEDSGVYFCASSQDPGSPQHFGDGTRLSIL.

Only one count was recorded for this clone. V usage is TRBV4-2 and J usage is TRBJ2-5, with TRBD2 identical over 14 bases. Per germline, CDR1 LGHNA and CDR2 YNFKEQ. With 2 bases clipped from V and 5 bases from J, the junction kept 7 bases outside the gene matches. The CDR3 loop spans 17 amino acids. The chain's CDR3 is CASSQPGTSGSSETQYF. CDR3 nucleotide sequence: TGTGCCAGCAGCCAACCGGGGACTAGCGGGAGTTCGGAGACCCAGTACTTC.